Shown below are 19 T cell receptor beta chains from a single sample sequenced in a study of neurological immune-mediated disorders. TCRdb used MiXCR to reprocess the 5' RACE reads, holding one entry per CDR3 protein. In the table there are about 52,000 distinct CDR3 sequences, 3% to 4.5% of which are singletons. Sequencing was carried out using PBMCs. The receptor source for this set is a man aged 60 to 75 with multiple sclerosis.

This clonotype was seen ten or more times. The genes are TRBV12-3 or TRBV12-4 and TRBJ1-5; D gene uncertain. The CDR3 runs 13 residues. The germline V and J ends were trimmed by 5 bases and 7 bases, with 12 bases remaining between them. The CDR3 loop reads CASSPQIDQPQHF. CDR3 nucleotides: TGTGCCAGCAGTCCCCAAATTGACCAGCCCCAGCATTTT.

This clonotype was detected ten times or more. V gene TRBV7-2 combines with J gene TRBJ2-5, with D tentatively TRBD1 (5 bases). V was trimmed by 1 base and J by 3 bases, leaving 12 bases between them. The CDR3 contains 15 residues. Germline lookup yields CDR1 SGHTA and CDR2 FQGNSA. CDR3 sequence reads: CASSLVAQTEETQYF. As DNA, the CDR3 is TGTGCCAGCAGCTTAGTCGCGCAGACAGAAGAGACCCAGTACTTC.

This clonotype was recorded at least ten times. V is TRBV4-1 and J is TRBJ1-5; 7 bases map to TRBD1. Trimming cost V 4 bases and J 3 bases; bases outside gene matches: 6. Germline V gene lookup returns CDR1 MGHRA and CDR2 YSYEKL. The CDR3 runs 15 residues. Here the CDR3 DNA reads TGCGCCAGCAGCCTCCGGGACAGAGACAATCAGCCCCAGCATTTT. Protein product: CASSLRDRDNQPQHF.

This clonotype has a handful of counts. This chain's CDR3 is CASSRSYGYTF. Written as DNA, the CDR3 is TGTGCCAGCAGCCGTTCCTATGGCTACACCTTC. This chain links TRBV6-2 or TRBV6-3 with TRBJ1-2; D unresolved. CDR1 and CDR2 (germline): MNHEY, SVGEGT. This CDR3 spans 11 amino acids. Trimming cost V 6 bases and J 4 bases, with 6 bases left between them.

This clonotype showed up many times. The rearrangement links TRBV6-5 to TRBJ2-5; D call uncertain. V was clipped by 6 bases and J by 4 bases, with 9 bases between them. The CDR3 is 12 residues long. Germline V gives CDR1 MNHEY, CDR2 SVGAGI. In nucleotides, the CDR3 is TGTGCCAGCAGATCCTCCCCAGAGACCCAGTACTTC. It translates to CASRSSPETQYF.

Many counts were recorded for this clonotype. V and J are TRBV6-1 and TRBJ2-1; D may be TRBD2 (5 bases). Trimming stripped 6 bases from V and 4 bases from J, with 25 bases between. The CDR3 is 18 residues long. CDR1 and CDR2 from the germline V gene are MNHNS and SASEGT. The CDR3 protein is CASRPSEVDPIPYNEQFF. The CDR3 DNA reads TGTGCCAGCAGGCCTTCGGAGGTAGATCCCATCCCTTACAATGAGCAGTTCTTC.

The sample holds many counts of this clonotype. CDR3 loop: CASSRDYHTDTQYF. The DNA of the CDR3 is TGTGCCAGCAGTCGGGACTACCACACAGATACGCAGTATTTT. The chain combines TRBV2 with TRBJ2-3, with 7 bases fitting TRBD2. The CDR3 covers 14 residues. V trimming: 5 bases; J trimming: 2 bases; junction bases outside the gene matches: 4. CDR1 SNHLY and CDR2 FYNNEI come from the germline V gene.

This clonotype was detected many times. The rearrangement joins TRBV20-1 to TRBJ2-1; unclear D gene. Germline CDR1 DFQATT, CDR2 SNEGSKA (reference sequence). Trimming removed 3 bases from V and 7 bases from J, with 16 bases in between. CDR3 length: 14 amino acids. The CDR3 coding sequence is TGCAGTGCTAGGAGGCTGCGCGAACCTAATGAGCAGTTCTTC. Translation gives CSARRLREPNEQFF.

This clonotype was counted ten times or more. The chain is built from TRBV7-2 and TRBJ2-7; D is perhaps TRBD1 (8 bases). V was cut by 6 bases and J by 5 bases, with 14 bases left in between. CDR1 is SGHTA, CDR2 FQGNSA, per germline. The CDR3 totals 13 residues. The CDR3 DNA follows: TGTGCCAGCAGAAGGACAGGGAGGGACGAGCAGTACTTC. This encodes CASRRTGRDEQYF.

This clonotype was counted many times. The chain uses TRBV20-1 and TRBJ2-1; 8 bases match TRBD2. This CDR3 contains 15 residues. Germline trimming cut 4 bases from V and 1 base from J; bases unmatched to any gene: 6. Germline V lookup: CDR1 DFQATT, CDR2 SNEGSKA (reference sequence). The CDR3 coding sequence is TGCAGTGCTATAGGTGCGGGGGGTTCCTACAATGAGCAGTTCTTC. It translates to CSAIGAGGSYNEQFF.

With regard to this clonotype: This may be a read error: a much more frequent sequence differs by one nucleotide. The V call is TRBV7-8, the J call TRBJ2-3, with 7 bases matching TRBD2. The germline V gene encodes CDR1 SGHVS and CDR2 FQNEAQ. The CDR3 loop spans 13 amino acids. The DNA of the CDR3 is TGTGCCAGCAGCTTATGGGCGGGAGATAAGCAGTATTTT. Its translation: CASSLWAGDKQYF.

The sample holds many counts of this clonotype. The gene calls are TRBV5-1 and TRBJ2-7, with 7 bases fitting TRBD1. The CDR3 extends over 13 amino acids. The V gene end was trimmed by 3 bases and the J gene end by 4 bases; junction bases not matched to a gene: 4. Germline V gene sequence: CDR1 SGHRS, CDR2 YFSETQ. CDR3 loop: CASSSETGYEQYF. The CDR3 DNA reads TGCGCCAGCAGCTCCGAGACAGGGTACGAGCAGTACTTC.

This chain links TRBV5-1 with TRBJ1-2; D not resolved. Trimming removed 0 bases from V and 6 bases from J, with 9 bases in between. The germline V gene encodes CDR1 SGHRS and CDR2 YFSETQ. The CDR3 totals 13 residues. The CDR3 DNA reads TGCGCCAGCAGCTTGGAAGGGATAGATGGCTACACCTTC. It encodes CASSLEGIDGYTF.

This clonotype came up many times. The genes are TRBV19 and TRBJ1-2; D perhaps matches TRBD1 (5 bases). From germline, CDR1 is LNHDA and CDR2 SQIVND (reference sequence). V shed 6 bases and J shed 7 bases, with 21 bases lying between them. CDR3 size: 15 residues. The CDR3 DNA reads TGTGCCAGTAGCACTACTTCCGGGACTCAGGGTGGCTACACCTTC. This codes for CASSTTSGTQGGYTF. Based on the CDR3 plus reference TRBV19 and TRBJ1-2, the full variable domain is DGGITQSPKYLFRKEGQNVTLSCEQNLNHDAMYWYRQDPGQGLRLIYYSQIVNDFQKGDIAEGYSVSREKKESFPLTVTSAQKNPTAFYLCASSTTSGTQGGYTFGSGTRLTVV.

This clonotype was recorded many times. The chain uses TRBV20-1 and TRBJ2-3; possibly TRBD2 for D (6 bases). The V gene lost 6 bases and the J gene lost 2 bases, with 15 bases spanning the gap. Germline V gene data show CDR1 as DFQATT and CDR2 as SNEGSKA (reference sequence). The CDR3 is 14 amino acids. CDR3 in amino acids: CSAATSGITDTQYF. The CDR3 DNA sequence: TGCAGTGCAGCGACTAGTGGAATCACAGATACGCAGTATTTT.

This clonotype was found many times. This chain links TRBV5-8 with TRBJ2-1, with D possibly matching TRBD2 (6 bases). Germline V CDR1 and CDR2: SGHTS, YDEGEE. The V and J ends lost 2 bases and 0 bases respectively, with 9 bases between them. This CDR3 has 15 amino acids. The CDR3 sequence is CASSFGGNSYNEQFF. The CDR3 nucleotides are TGTGCCAGCAGCTTCGGCGGGAACTCCTACAATGAGCAGTTCTTC.

This clonotype has at least ten counts. The chain carries TRBV5-1 and TRBJ1-5; the D is unclear. The germline V gene has CDR1 SGHRS and CDR2 YFSETQ. With 0 bases removed from V and 4 bases from J, the gap between germline ends came to 11 bases. The CDR3 contains 15 residues. For the CDR3, the DNA is TGCGCCAGCAGCTTGGAGGGTTCCCTTAATCAGCCCCAGCATTTT. Encoded protein: CASSLEGSLNQPQHF.

This clonotype occurred a few times. The V and J genes are TRBV5-5 and TRBJ2-1, with a tentative D call TRBD1 (7 bases). The germline V and J ends were trimmed by 3 bases and 9 bases, with 16 bases remaining between them. The CDR3 length is 14 residues. Germline V lookup: CDR1 SGHKS, CDR2 YYEKEE (reference sequence). The CDR3, as DNA: TGTGCCAGCAGCTCCGGGACAGCGGGTGGTGAGCAGTTCTTC. Amino acid sequence: CASSSGTAGGEQFF.

This clonotype occurred many times. The rearrangement links TRBV6-5 to TRBJ1-1, with D possibly being TRBD1 (5 bases). With 10 bases removed from V and 0 bases from J, the gap between germline ends came to 18 bases. CDR1 and CDR2 (germline): MNHEY, SVGAGI. The CDR3 runs to 15 residues. The CDR3 is CATIRDPYLNTEAFF. The CDR3 DNA reads TGTGCCACCATCCGGGACCCCTATTTGAACACTGAAGCTTTCTTT.